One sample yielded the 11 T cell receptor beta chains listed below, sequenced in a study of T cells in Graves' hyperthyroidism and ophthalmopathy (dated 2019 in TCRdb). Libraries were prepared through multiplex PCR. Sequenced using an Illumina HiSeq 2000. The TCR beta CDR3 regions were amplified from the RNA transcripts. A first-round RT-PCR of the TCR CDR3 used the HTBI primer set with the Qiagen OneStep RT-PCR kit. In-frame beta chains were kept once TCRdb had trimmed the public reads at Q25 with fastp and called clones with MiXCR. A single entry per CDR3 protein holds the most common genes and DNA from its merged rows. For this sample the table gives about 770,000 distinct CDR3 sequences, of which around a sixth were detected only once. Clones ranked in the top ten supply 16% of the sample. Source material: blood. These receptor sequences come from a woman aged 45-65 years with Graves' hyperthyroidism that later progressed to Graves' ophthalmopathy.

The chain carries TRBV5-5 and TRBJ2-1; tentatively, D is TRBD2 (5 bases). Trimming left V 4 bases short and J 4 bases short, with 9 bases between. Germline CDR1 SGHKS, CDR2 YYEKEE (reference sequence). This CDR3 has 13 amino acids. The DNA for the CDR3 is TGTGCCAGCAGCCTGACTATATACAATGAGCAGTTCTTC. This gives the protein CASSLTIYNEQFF.

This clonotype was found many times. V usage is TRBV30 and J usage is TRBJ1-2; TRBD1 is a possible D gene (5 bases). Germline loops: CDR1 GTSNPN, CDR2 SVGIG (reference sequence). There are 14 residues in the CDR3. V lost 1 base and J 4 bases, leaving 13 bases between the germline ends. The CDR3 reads CAWSAGHPPYGYTF. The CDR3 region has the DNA TGTGCCTGGAGTGCCGGACACCCTCCCTATGGCTACACCTTC.

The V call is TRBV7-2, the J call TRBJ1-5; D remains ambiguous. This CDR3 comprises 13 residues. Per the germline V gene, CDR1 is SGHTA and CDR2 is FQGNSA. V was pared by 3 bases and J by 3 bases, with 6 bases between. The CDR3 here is CASSFSDNQPQHF. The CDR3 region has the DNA TGTGCCAGCAGCTTTTCCGACAATCAGCCCCAGCATTTT. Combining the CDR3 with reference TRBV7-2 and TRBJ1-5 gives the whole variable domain GAGVSQSPSNKVTEKGKDVELRCDPISGHTALYWYRQSLGQGLEFLIYFQGNSAPDKSGLPSDRFSAERTGGSVSTLTIQRTQQEDSAVYLCASSFSDNQPQHFGDGTRLSIL.

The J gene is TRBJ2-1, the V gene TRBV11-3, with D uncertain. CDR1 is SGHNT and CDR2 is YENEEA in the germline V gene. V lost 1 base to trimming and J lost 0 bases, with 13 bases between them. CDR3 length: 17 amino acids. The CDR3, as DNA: TGTGCCAGCAGCTTAGGAGAGCGACAAAGCTCCTACAATGAGCAGTTCTTC. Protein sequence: CASSLGERQSSYNEQFF.

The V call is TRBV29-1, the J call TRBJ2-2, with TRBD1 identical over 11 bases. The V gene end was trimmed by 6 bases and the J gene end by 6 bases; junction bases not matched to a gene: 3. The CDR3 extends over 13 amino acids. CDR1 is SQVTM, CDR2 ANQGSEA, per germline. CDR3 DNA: TGCAGCGTCGGGACAGGGGGTTCCGGGGAGCTGTTTTTT. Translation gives CSVGTGGSGELFF.

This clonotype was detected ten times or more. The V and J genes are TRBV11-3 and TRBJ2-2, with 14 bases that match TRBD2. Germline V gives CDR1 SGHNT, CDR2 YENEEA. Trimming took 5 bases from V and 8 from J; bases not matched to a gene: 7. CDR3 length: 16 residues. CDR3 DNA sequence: TGTGCCAGCAGCAACGGACTAGCGGGGGGATCGGGGGAGCTGTTTTTT. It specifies CASSNGLAGGSGELFF.

In nucleotides, the CDR3 is TGCGCCAGCAGCCAAGAGGCCGTTTTAAGTGGGGATTCACCCCTCCACTTT. It translates to CASSQEAVLSGDSPLHF. The rearrangement links TRBV4-3 to TRBJ1-6, with unresolved D. Germline CDR1 and CDR2: LGHNA and YSLEER. This CDR3 comprises 17 residues. Trimming took off 0 bases at V and 8 bases at J, with 17 bases between the two ends.

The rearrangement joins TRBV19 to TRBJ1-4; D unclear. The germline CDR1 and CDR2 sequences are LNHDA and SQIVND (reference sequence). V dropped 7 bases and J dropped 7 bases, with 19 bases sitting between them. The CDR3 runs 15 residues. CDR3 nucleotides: TGTGCCAGTAACCCGGAGGACCCAGGAGGTGAAAAACTGTTTTTT. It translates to CASNPEDPGGEKLFF.

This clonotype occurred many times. CDR3 bases: TGTGCCAGCAGTGAAGCGTTGGGACAGGGGGTCGGCTACACCTTC. It codes for CASSEALGQGVGYTF. The chain combines TRBV2 with TRBJ1-2; TRBD1 aligns across 11 bases. With V trimmed by 0 bases and J by 8 bases, 5 bases remained unmatched. This CDR3 is built from 15 residues. The germline gives CDR1 SNHLY, CDR2 FYNNEI.

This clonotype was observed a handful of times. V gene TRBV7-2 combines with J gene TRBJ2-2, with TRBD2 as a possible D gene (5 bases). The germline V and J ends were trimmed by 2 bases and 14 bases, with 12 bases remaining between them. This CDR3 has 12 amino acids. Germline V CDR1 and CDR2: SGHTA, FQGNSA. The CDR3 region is CASSLPFRGLFF. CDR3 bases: TGTGCCAGCAGCTTACCTTTCCGGGGACTGTTTTTT. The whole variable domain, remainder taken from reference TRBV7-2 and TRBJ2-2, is GAGVSQSPSNKVTEKGKDVELRCDPISGHTALYWYRQSLGQGLEFLIYFQGNSAPDKSGLPSDRFSAERTGGSVSTLTIQRTQQEDSAVYLCASSLPFRGLFFGEGSRLTVL.

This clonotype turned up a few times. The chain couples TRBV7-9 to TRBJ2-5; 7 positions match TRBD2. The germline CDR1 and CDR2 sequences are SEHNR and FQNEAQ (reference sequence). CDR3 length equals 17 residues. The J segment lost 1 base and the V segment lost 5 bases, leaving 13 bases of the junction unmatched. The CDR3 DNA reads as TGTGCCAGCAGCGTTGTATTGGGGGGGAGGGCCCAAGAGACCCAGTACTTC. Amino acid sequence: CASSVVLGGRAQETQYF.